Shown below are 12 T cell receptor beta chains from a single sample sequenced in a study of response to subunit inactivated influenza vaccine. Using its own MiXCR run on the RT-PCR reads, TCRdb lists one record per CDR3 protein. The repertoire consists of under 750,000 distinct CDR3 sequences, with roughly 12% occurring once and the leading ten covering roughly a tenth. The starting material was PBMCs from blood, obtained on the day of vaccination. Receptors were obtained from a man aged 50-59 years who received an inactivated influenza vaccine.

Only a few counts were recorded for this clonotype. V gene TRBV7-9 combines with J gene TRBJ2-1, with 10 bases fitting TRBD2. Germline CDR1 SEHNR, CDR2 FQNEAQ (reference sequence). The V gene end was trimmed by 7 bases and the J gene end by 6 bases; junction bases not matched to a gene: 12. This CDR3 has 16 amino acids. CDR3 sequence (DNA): TGTGCCAGCATCGACCTCGGGAGCGGGAGGGCCAATGAGCAGTTCTTC. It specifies CASIDLGSGRANEQFF.

The CDR3 coding sequence is TGCGCCAGCAGCTTGAGGGACAGGGCAAACACTGAAGCTTTCTTT. Its translation is CASSLRDRANTEAFF. This sequence joins TRBV5-1 and TRBJ1-1; 9 positions match TRBD1. The germline gives CDR1 SGHRS, CDR2 YFSETQ. After removal of 1 base from V and 2 bases from J, the junction contained 3 bases not matched to a gene. The CDR3 runs 15 residues.

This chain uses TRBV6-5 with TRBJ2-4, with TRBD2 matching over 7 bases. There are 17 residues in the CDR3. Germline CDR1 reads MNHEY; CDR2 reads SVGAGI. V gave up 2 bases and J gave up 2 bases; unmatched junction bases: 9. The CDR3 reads CASSYPKTSPSKNIQYF. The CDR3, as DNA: TGTGCCAGCAGTTACCCAAAGACTAGCCCTTCCAAAAACATTCAGTACTTC.

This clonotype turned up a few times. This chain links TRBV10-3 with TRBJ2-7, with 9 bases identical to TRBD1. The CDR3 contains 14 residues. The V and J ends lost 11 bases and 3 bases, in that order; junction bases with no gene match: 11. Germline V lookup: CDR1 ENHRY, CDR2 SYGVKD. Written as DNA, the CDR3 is TGTGCCGCCCAGGAACGGGACAGGGTCTACGAGCAGTACTTC. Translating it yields CAAQERDRVYEQYF.

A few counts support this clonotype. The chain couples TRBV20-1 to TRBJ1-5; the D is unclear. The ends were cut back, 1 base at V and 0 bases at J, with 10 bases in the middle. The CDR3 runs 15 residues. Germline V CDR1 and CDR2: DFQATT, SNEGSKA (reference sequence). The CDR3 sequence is CSARVSSDSNQPQHF. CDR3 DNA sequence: TGCAGTGCTAGAGTTTCATCGGATAGCAATCAGCCCCAGCATTTT.

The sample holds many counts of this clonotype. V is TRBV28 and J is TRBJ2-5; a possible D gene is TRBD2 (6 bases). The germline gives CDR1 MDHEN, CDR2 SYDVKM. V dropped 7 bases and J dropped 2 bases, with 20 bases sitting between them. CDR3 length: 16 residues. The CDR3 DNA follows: TGTGCCAGCACCCCCCGCGGTAGCGGAGCGCAAGAGACCCAGTACTTC. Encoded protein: CASTPRGSGAQETQYF.

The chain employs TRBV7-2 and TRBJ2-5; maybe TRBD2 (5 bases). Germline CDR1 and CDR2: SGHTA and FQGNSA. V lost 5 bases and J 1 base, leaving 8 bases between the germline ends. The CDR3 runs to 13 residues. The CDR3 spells CASSRTFQETQYF. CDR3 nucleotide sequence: TGTGCCAGCAGCCGGACTTTCCAAGAGACCCAGTACTTC.

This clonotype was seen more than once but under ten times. CDR3 amino acids: CASSPRRGMNTEAFF. Written as DNA, the CDR3 is TGTGCCAGCAGCCCCCGACGGGGAATGAACACTGAAGCTTTCTTT. The rearrangement links TRBV7-2 to TRBJ1-1; D ambiguous. The CDR3 has 15 residues. Germline-derived CDR1 and CDR2 are SGHTA and FQGNSA. V was clipped by 5 bases and J by 0 bases, with 13 bases between them.

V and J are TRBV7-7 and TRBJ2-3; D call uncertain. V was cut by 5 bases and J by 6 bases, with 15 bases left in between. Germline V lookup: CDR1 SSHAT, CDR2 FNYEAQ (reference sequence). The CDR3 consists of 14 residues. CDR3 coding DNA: TGTGCCAGCAGCCCCCTAGAAGTTTATGATACGCAGTATTTT. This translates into CASSPLEVYDTQYF.

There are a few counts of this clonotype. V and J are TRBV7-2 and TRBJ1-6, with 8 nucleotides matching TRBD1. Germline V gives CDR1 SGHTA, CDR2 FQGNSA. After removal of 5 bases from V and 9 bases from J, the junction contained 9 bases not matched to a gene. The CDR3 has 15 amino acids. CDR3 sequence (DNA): TGTGCCAGCAGCGTGCAGGGGGCGCTGAGTTCACCCCTCCACTTT. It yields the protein CASSVQGALSSPLHF.

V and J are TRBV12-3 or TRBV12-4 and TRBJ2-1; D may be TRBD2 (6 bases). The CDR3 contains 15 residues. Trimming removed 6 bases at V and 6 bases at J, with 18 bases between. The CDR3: CASREPGVGRNEQFF. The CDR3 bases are TGTGCCAGCAGAGAACCGGGAGTAGGACGCAATGAGCAGTTCTTC.

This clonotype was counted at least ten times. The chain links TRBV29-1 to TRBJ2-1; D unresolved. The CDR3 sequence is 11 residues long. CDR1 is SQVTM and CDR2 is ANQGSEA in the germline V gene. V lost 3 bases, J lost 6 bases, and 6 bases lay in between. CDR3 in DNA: TGCAGCGTTGAGATGTTCAATGAGCAGTTCTTC. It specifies CSVEMFNEQFF.